Listed below are T cell receptor beta chains from one sample, sequenced in a study of technical replicates of blood from four donors. Generated by immunoSEQ multiplex PCR, the TCRdb table keeps only in-frame clones and is missing some. The data hold about 70,000 clones, with about 96% observed a single time. The sequenced sample was T cells isolated from PBMCs. Every receptor here comes from a human donor in good health. The CDR3 runs from the conserved cysteine through the conserved F or W. The order of the fields is D gene, clone size, V gene, J gene, CDR3 DNA, CDR3 protein. A D gene is named only where the DNA matches it firmly. Clone size appears in some rows only: once, few, many, or a class for an expanded clone.

D gene: NA; clone size: NA; V gene: TRBV9; J gene: TRBJ1-1; CDR3 DNA: TGTGCCAGCAGCCCCATCGGAGGGATTGAAGCTTTCTTT; CDR3 protein: CASSPIGGIEAFF
D gene: NA; clone size: NA; V gene: TRBV27; J gene: TRBJ2-7; CDR3 DNA: TGTGCCAGCAGTTTAACTAGCCCGACGCCCTACGAGCAGTACTTC; CDR3 protein: CASSLTSPTPYEQYF
D gene: NA; clone size: NA; V gene: TRBV2; J gene: TRBJ2-1; CDR3 DNA: TGTGCCAGGCGGGACGCTAGGAATGAGCAGTTCTTC; CDR3 protein: CARRDARNEQFF
D gene: TRBD1; clone size: once; V gene: TRBV5-5; J gene: TRBJ1-2; CDR3 DNA: TGTGCCAGCAGCCCCGGGACAGGGCTCTATGGCTACACCTTC; CDR3 protein: CASSPGTGLYGYTF
D gene: NA; clone size: NA; V gene: TRBV6-1; J gene: TRBJ1-1; CDR3 DNA: TGTGCCAGCCTGGGAAGGGGGACTGAAGCTTTCTTT; CDR3 protein: CASLGRGTEAFF
D gene: NA; clone size: NA; V gene: TRBV6-1; J gene: TRBJ1-2; CDR3 DNA: TGTGCCAGTACCCCGAGCAGGTTGGATAACTATGGCTACACCTTC; CDR3 protein: CASTPSRLDNYGYTF
D gene: NA; clone size: NA; V gene: TRBV11-2; J gene: TRBJ2-3; CDR3 DNA: TGTGCCAGCAGCTTGGGACACCGCACAGATACGCAGTATTTT; CDR3 protein: CASSLGHRTDTQYF
D gene: NA; clone size: NA; V gene: TRBV5-1; J gene: TRBJ2-6; CDR3 DNA: TGCGCCAGCATCCCGGGGGTCCGCTCTGGGGCCAACGTCCTGACTTTC; CDR3 protein: CASIPGVRSGANVLTF
D gene: TRBD1; clone size: NA; V gene: TRBV18; J gene: TRBJ1-5; CDR3 DNA: TGTGCCAGCTCATCGACAGGGGGCAATCAGCCCCAGCATTTT; CDR3 protein: CASSSTGGNQPQHF
D gene: NA; clone size: NA; V gene: TRBV27; J gene: TRBJ2-2; CDR3 DNA: TGTGCCAGCAGACCCGAGGTAGCTAACACCGGGGAGCTGTTTTTT; CDR3 protein: CASRPEVANTGELFF
D gene: TRBD2; clone size: NA; V gene: TRBV9; J gene: TRBJ2-5; CDR3 DNA: TGTGCCAGCAGCGGAGAGGGGAGCGGGAGGGGGGAGACCCAGTACTTC; CDR3 protein: CASSGEGSGRGETQYF
D gene: TRBD1; clone size: NA; V gene: TRBV5-1; J gene: TRBJ1-2; CDR3 DNA: TGCGCCAGCAGCGGGACAGGGGCCTATGGCTACACCTTC; CDR3 protein: CASSGTGAYGYTF
D gene: NA; clone size: NA; V gene: TRBV5-1; J gene: TRBJ2-5; CDR3 DNA: TGCGCCAGCAGCAGCTACAGGACGGCCGTCCAAGAGACCCAGTACTTC; CDR3 protein: CASSSYRTAVQETQYF
D gene: TRBD2; clone size: NA; V gene: TRBV11-2; J gene: TRBJ2-2; CDR3 DNA: TGTGCCAGCAGCTATCTAACTAGCGGGAGAAACACCGGGGAGCTGTTTTTT; CDR3 protein: CASSYLTSGRNTGELFF
D gene: TRBD1; clone size: NA; V gene: TRBV27; J gene: TRBJ2-7; CDR3 DNA: TGTGCCAGCAGTTTGGGGACAGGGCCTTCCTACGAGCAGTACTTC; CDR3 protein: CASSLGTGPSYEQYF
D gene: TRBD1; clone size: NA; V gene: TRBV2; J gene: TRBJ2-5; CDR3 DNA: TGTGCCAGCAGCGGACAGGGAAACCAAGAGACCCAGTACTTC; CDR3 protein: CASSGQGNQETQYF
D gene: TRBD1; clone size: NA; V gene: TRBV27; J gene: TRBJ1-5; CDR3 DNA: TGTGCCAGCAGTTTATACGACAGGGCCCAGCCCCAGCATTTT; CDR3 protein: CASSLYDRAQPQHF
D gene: NA; clone size: NA; V gene: TRBV5-4; J gene: TRBJ2-1; CDR3 DNA: TGTGCCAGCAGCTTCCGGGGGGAGCAGTTCTTC; CDR3 protein: CASSFRGEQFF
D gene: TRBD2; clone size: NA; V gene: TRBV25-1; J gene: TRBJ2-1; CDR3 DNA: TGTGCCAGCAGGCCAGCGGGAGCGACCTACAATGAGCAGTTCTTC; CDR3 protein: CASRPAGATYNEQFF
D gene: TRBD1; clone size: NA; V gene: TRBV9; J gene: TRBJ1-2; CDR3 DNA: TGTGCCAGCAGCGTAGAAACAGGGGACCGTGGCTACACCTTC; CDR3 protein: CASSVETGDRGYTF
D gene: NA; clone size: NA; V gene: TRBV9; J gene: TRBJ1-5; CDR3 DNA: TGTGCCAGCAGCGTAGGACAGTCAAATCAGCCCCAGCATTTT; CDR3 protein: CASSVGQSNQPQHF
D gene: TRBD1; clone size: NA; V gene: TRBV6-1; J gene: TRBJ2-5; CDR3 DNA: TGTGCCAGCGGACAGGGGGTTATGGGTGGGGAGACCCAGTACTTC; CDR3 protein: CASGQGVMGGETQYF
D gene: TRBD1; clone size: NA; V gene: TRBV2; J gene: TRBJ1-2; CDR3 DNA: TGTGCCAGCAGACAGGGGTATGGCTACACCTTC; CDR3 protein: CASRQGYGYTF
D gene: NA; clone size: NA; V gene: TRBV2; J gene: TRBJ1-3; CDR3 DNA: TGTGCCAGCAGTCCTAGGAGGGGGGGGTTCTCTGGAAACACCATATATTTT; CDR3 protein: CASSPRRGGFSGNTIYF
D gene: TRBD1; clone size: NA; V gene: TRBV28; J gene: TRBJ2-7; CDR3 DNA: TGTGCCAGCAGGGCAGGGGGCGGGAATTGGTACGAGCAGTACTTC; CDR3 protein: CASRAGGGNWYEQYF
D gene: NA; clone size: NA; V gene: TRBV6-1; J gene: TRBJ1-1; CDR3 DNA: TGTGCCAGCAGTGAAGGAACGGCAGGCGTAGCTTTCTTT; CDR3 protein: CASSEGTAGVAFF
D gene: TRBD1; clone size: NA; V gene: TRBV19; J gene: TRBJ1-4; CDR3 DNA: TGTGCCAGTACGTTTATACAGGGGGCGAAACTGTTTTTT; CDR3 protein: CASTFIQGAKLFF
D gene: NA; clone size: NA; V gene: TRBV28; J gene: TRBJ1-2; CDR3 DNA: TGTGCCAGCAGTTTACCAGGTGCTAATGGCTACACCTTC; CDR3 protein: CASSLPGANGYTF
D gene: TRBD1; clone size: NA; V gene: TRBV5-6; J gene: TRBJ2-5; CDR3 DNA: TGTGCCAGCAGCTGGGACAGGGGAATCCGGGAGACCCAGTACTTC; CDR3 protein: CASSWDRGIRETQYF
D gene: TRBD2; clone size: NA; V gene: TRBV5-4; J gene: TRBJ2-3; CDR3 DNA: TGTGCCAGCAACGGACTAGCGTCAGATACGCAGTATTTT; CDR3 protein: CASNGLASDTQYF
D gene: NA; clone size: NA; V gene: TRBV4-1; J gene: TRBJ1-4; CDR3 DNA: TGCGCCAGCAGCCAAGCCCTCAGGGAAAAACTGTTTTTT; CDR3 protein: CASSQALREKLFF
D gene: TRBD1; clone size: NA; V gene: TRBV28; J gene: TRBJ1-2; CDR3 DNA: TGTGCCAGCAGCCTTGACAGGGGTTTCTACACCTTC; CDR3 protein: CASSLDRGFYTF
D gene: TRBD1; clone size: NA; V gene: TRBV27; J gene: TRBJ2-7; CDR3 DNA: TGTGCCAGCAGTCGACAGGGGGTCACCGAGCAGTACTTC; CDR3 protein: CASSRQGVTEQYF
D gene: TRBD2; clone size: NA; V gene: TRBV29-1; J gene: TRBJ2-1; CDR3 DNA: TGCAGCGTGAGGATAGGGACTAGCGGTTACAATGAGCAGTTCTTC; CDR3 protein: CSVRIGTSGYNEQFF
D gene: NA; clone size: NA; V gene: TRBV6-5; J gene: TRBJ1-1; CDR3 DNA: TGTGCCAGCAGTTACTCGAGGGACACTGAAGCTTTCTTT; CDR3 protein: CASSYSRDTEAFF
D gene: TRBD1; clone size: NA; V gene: TRBV27; J gene: TRBJ2-5; CDR3 DNA: TGTGCCAGCAGTTTAGGGACAGGGGTGAAGGAGACCCAGTACTTC; CDR3 protein: CASSLGTGVKETQYF
D gene: TRBD2; clone size: NA; V gene: TRBV5-4; J gene: TRBJ2-5; CDR3 DNA: TGTGCCAGCAGCTTGGGACTAGCGGGGGGGCAAGAGACCCAGTACTTC; CDR3 protein: CASSLGLAGGQETQYF
D gene: NA; clone size: NA; V gene: TRBV29-1; J gene: TRBJ1-2; CDR3 DNA: TGCAGCGTTGTTCAGGGACATGACTATGGCTACACCTTC; CDR3 protein: CSVVQGHDYGYTF
D gene: TRBD2; clone size: NA; V gene: TRBV29-1; J gene: TRBJ2-3; CDR3 DNA: TGCAGCGTTGTACTTTTAACCGGACTAGCTACAGATACGCAGTATTTT; CDR3 protein: CSVVLLTGLATDTQYF
D gene: NA; clone size: NA; V gene: TRBV15; J gene: TRBJ1-2; CDR3 DNA: TGTGCCACCAGCAGAGAACCTATTGGCTATGGCTACACCTTC; CDR3 protein: CATSREPIGYGYTF
D gene: NA; clone size: NA; V gene: TRBV6-5; J gene: TRBJ2-7; CDR3 DNA: TGTGCCAGCACGGGATGGGCGGGGGAGCAGTACTTC; CDR3 protein: CASTGWAGEQYF
D gene: NA; clone size: NA; V gene: TRBV9; J gene: TRBJ1-1; CDR3 DNA: TGTGCCAGCAGCGAGGCGGGGGGGACCACTGAAGCTTTCTTT; CDR3 protein: CASSEAGGTTEAFF
D gene: NA; clone size: NA; V gene: TRBV15; J gene: TRBJ1-5; CDR3 DNA: TGTGCCACCGCCGCGGGGACCAATTCTAATCAGCCCCAGCATTTT; CDR3 protein: CATAAGTNSNQPQHF
D gene: NA; clone size: NA; V gene: TRBV9; J gene: TRBJ1-2; CDR3 DNA: TGTGCCAGCAGCGTAGGCGAGGGCGGAAGTAACTATGGCTACACCTTC; CDR3 protein: CASSVGEGGSNYGYTF
D gene: TRBD2; clone size: once; V gene: TRBV27; J gene: TRBJ2-7; CDR3 DNA: TGTGCCAGCGACTCCGGGACTAGCGGGGGAGGAAGATACGAGCAGTACTTC; CDR3 protein: CASDSGTSGGGRYEQYF
D gene: NA; clone size: NA; V gene: TRBV11-2; J gene: TRBJ1-1; CDR3 DNA: TGTGCCAGCAGCCAAGACAGAGAAGCTTTCTTT; CDR3 protein: CASSQDREAFF
D gene: NA; clone size: NA; V gene: TRBV5-6; J gene: TRBJ2-7; CDR3 DNA: TGTGCCAGCAGCCCTGTCCCCCTCCAGGGTTCCTACGAGCAGTACTTC; CDR3 protein: CASSPVPLQGSYEQYF
D gene: NA; clone size: NA; V gene: TRBV5-6; J gene: TRBJ1-2; CDR3 DNA: TGTGCCAGCAGCCCTGCAGTGCTGACACCCTATGGCTACACCTTC; CDR3 protein: CASSPAVLTPYGYTF
D gene: NA; clone size: NA; V gene: TRBV18; J gene: TRBJ1-1; CDR3 DNA: TGTGCCAGCTCTTCAAAGATCGTATCTATGAACACTGAAGCTTTCTTT; CDR3 protein: CASSSKIVSMNTEAFF
D gene: NA; clone size: NA; V gene: TRBV19; J gene: TRBJ2-4; CDR3 DNA: TGTGCCAGTAGTATCCGGTCTCAGGCCTACCAGGAAAACATTCAGTACTTC; CDR3 protein: CASSIRSQAYQENIQYF
D gene: NA; clone size: NA; V gene: TRBV6-5; J gene: TRBJ1-3; CDR3 DNA: TGTGCCAGCAGTTACTCCCACTCTGGAAACACCATATATTTT; CDR3 protein: CASSYSHSGNTIYF
D gene: TRBD1; clone size: NA; V gene: TRBV19; J gene: TRBJ2-1; CDR3 DNA: TGTGCCAGTACGCAGGGGGGACAGGGCTTCGATGAGCAGTTCTTC; CDR3 protein: CASTQGGQGFDEQFF
D gene: NA; clone size: NA; V gene: TRBV25-1; J gene: TRBJ1-6; CDR3 DNA: TGTGCCAGCAGTGAAATGCTGATAGCCGGTTCACCCCTCCACTTT; CDR3 protein: CASSEMLIAGSPLHF
D gene: NA; clone size: NA; V gene: TRBV27; J gene: TRBJ2-1; CDR3 DNA: TGTGCCAGCAGCCCTGCCGGGAGTTACAATGAGCAGTTCTTC; CDR3 protein: CASSPAGSYNEQFF
D gene: NA; clone size: NA; V gene: TRBV6-5; J gene: TRBJ2-1; CDR3 DNA: TGTGCCTGTCGGGGGTCTTCCTCTTACAATGAGCAGTTCTTC; CDR3 protein: CACRGSSSYNEQFF
D gene: NA; clone size: NA; V gene: TRBV19; J gene: TRBJ1-2; CDR3 DNA: TGTGCCAGTAGTATCCACAGGGCCTATGGCTACACCTTC; CDR3 protein: CASSIHRAYGYTF
D gene: TRBD2; clone size: NA; V gene: TRBV27; J gene: TRBJ2-1; CDR3 DNA: TGTGCCAGCAGTTTGGGACTAGGGTTCAATGAGCAGTTCTTC; CDR3 protein: CASSLGLGFNEQFF
D gene: TRBD2; clone size: once; V gene: TRBV11-3; J gene: TRBJ2-2; CDR3 DNA: TGTGCCAGCAGCTTAAATAGCGGGGGGGCCCTGGGGGAGCTGTTTTTT; CDR3 protein: CASSLNSGGALGELFF
D gene: TRBD1; clone size: NA; V gene: TRBV5-1; J gene: TRBJ1-6; CDR3 DNA: TGCGCCAGCAGCTTGACTGGACAGGAGGATTCACCCCTCCACTTT; CDR3 protein: CASSLTGQEDSPLHF
D gene: NA; clone size: NA; V gene: TRBV7-9; J gene: TRBJ2-1; CDR3 DNA: TGTGCCAGCAGCTTAATGGGGGCGAATGAGCAGTTCTTC; CDR3 protein: CASSLMGANEQFF